The sample holds a few counts of the clone carrying this T cell receptor (beta chain). The CDR3 runs to 12 residues. Germline V gene sequence: CDR1 LGHDT, CDR2 YNNKEL (reference sequence). Trimming removed 4 bases from V and 7 bases from J; junction bases left unmatched: 2. The authors ran a second PCR of about 6 to 11 cycles using a sample-barcoded 5' primer and a J-beta primer mix. TCRdb independently ran MiXCR on the 5' RACE reads; one entry per CDR3 protein. The sample lists around 1,500,000 distinct CDR3 sequences; 42% were seen once. This sample was taken from a study of blood T cells in healthy people across ages.

The source is a woman in her late teens or twenties in good health. Sequenced: blood. This chain uses TRBV3-1 with TRBJ2-3; 7 positions match TRBD2. CDR3 amino acids: CASSRAGNTQYF. The CDR3 bases are TGTGCCAGCAGCCGAGCGGGAAATACGCAGTATTTT.